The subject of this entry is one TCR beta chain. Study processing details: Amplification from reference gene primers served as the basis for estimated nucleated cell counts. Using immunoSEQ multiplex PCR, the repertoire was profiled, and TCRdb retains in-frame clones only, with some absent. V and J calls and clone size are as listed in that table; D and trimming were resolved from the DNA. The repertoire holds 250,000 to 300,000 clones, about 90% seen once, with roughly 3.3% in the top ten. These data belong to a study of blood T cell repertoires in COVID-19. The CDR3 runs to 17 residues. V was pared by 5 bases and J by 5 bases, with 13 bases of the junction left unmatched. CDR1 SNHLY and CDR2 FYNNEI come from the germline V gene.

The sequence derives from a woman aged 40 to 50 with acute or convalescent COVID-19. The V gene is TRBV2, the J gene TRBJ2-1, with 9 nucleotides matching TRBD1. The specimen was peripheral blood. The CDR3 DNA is TGTGCCAGCAGTTACCCGGGTACAGGGGGCTGGAACAATGAGCAGTTCTTC. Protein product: CASSYPGTGGWNNEQFF.